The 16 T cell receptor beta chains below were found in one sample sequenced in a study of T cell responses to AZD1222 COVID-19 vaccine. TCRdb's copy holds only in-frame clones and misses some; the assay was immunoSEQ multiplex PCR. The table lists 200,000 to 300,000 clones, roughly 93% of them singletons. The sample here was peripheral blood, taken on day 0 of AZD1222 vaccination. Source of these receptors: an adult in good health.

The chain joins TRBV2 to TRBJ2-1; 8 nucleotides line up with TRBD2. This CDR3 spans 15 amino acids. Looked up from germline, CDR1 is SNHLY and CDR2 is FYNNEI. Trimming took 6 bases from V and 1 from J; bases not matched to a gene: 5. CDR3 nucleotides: TGTGCCAGCAGGGAGTTAGCGGGGTCCTACAATGAGCAGTTCTTC. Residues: CASRELAGSYNEQFF.

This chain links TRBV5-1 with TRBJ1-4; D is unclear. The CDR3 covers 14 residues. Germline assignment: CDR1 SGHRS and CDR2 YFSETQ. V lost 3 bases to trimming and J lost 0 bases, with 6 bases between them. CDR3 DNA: TGCGCCAGCAGCTCACAGCCAACTAATGAAAAACTGTTTTTT. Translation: CASSSQPTNEKLFF.

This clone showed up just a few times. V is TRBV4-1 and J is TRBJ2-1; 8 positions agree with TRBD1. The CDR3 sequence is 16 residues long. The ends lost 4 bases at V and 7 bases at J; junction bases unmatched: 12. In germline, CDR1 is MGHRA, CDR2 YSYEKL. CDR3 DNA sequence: TGCGCCAGCAGCCGGTTGCCCCCGACAGGGGAAAATGAGCAGTTCTTC. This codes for CASSRLPPTGENEQFF.

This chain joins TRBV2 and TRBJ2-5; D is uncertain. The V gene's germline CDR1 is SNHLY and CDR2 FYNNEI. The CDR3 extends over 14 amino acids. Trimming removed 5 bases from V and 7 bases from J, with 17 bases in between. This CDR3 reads CASSSRTGFATQYF. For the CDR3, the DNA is TGTGCCAGCAGTTCCCGGACGGGCTTCGCGACCCAGTACTTC.

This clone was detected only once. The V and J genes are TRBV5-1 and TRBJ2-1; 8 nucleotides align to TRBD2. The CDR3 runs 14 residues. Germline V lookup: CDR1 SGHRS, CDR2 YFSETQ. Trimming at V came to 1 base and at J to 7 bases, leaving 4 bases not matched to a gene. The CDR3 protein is CASSLREGRNEQFF. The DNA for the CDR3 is TGCGCCAGCAGCTTGCGGGAGGGCCGTAATGAGCAGTTCTTC.

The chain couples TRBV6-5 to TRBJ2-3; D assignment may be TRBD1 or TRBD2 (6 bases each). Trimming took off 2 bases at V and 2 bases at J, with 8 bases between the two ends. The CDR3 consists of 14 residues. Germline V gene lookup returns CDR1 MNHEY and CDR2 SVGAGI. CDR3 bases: TGTGCCAGCAGTTACAGGGGGGCCACAGATACGCAGTATTTT. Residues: CASSYRGATDTQYF.

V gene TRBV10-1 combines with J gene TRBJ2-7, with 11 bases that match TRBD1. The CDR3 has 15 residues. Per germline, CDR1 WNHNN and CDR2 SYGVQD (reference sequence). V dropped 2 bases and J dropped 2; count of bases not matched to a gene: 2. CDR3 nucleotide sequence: TGCGCCAGCAGTGAGGGGACAGGGGGACCCTACGAGCAGTACTTC. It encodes CASSEGTGGPYEQYF.

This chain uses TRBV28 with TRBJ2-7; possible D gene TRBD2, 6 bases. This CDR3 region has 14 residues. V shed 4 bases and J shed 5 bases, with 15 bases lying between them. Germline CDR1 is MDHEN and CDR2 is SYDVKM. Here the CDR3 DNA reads TGTGCCAGCAGTTCCTCGGCGGGAACCGACGAGCAGTACTTC. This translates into CASSSSAGTDEQYF.

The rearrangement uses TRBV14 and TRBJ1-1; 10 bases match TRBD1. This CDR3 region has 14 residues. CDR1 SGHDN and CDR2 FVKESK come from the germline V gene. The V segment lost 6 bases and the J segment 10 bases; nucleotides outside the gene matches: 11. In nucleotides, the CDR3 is TGTGCCAGCAGTCGGGACAGGGGTTATGATGGAGCTTTCTTT. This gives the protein CASSRDRGYDGAFF.

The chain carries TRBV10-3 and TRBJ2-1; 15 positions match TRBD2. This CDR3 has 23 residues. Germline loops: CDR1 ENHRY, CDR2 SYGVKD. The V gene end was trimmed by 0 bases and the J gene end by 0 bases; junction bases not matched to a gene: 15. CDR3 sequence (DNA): TGTGCCATCAGTGAGTCGTTCTTTTCTGGACTAGCGGGGGGGCAGAGCTCCTACAATGAGCAGTTCTTC. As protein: CAISESFFSGLAGGQSSYNEQFF.

The DNA of the CDR3 is TGTGCCAGCAGTGAACCCTACCGGGGTTATGGCTACACCTTC. Translated, it gives CASSEPYRGYGYTF. The chain carries TRBV25-1 and TRBJ1-2; D remains unclear. Germline CDR1 MGHDK, CDR2 SYGVNS. V was shortened by 2 bases and J by 5 bases, with 12 bases between the two germline ends. This CDR3 is built from 14 residues.

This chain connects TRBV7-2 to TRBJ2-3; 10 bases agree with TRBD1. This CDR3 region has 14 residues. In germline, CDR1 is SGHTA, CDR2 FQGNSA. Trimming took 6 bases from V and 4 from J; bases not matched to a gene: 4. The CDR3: CASRLDRGADTQYF. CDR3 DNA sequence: TGTGCCAGCAGACTGGACAGGGGGGCAGATACGCAGTATTTT.

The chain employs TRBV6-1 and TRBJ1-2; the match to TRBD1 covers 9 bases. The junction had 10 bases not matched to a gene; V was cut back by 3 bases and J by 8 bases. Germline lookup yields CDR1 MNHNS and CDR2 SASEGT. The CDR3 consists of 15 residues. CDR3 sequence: CASSEPGTGQFGYTF. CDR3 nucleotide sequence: TGTGCCAGCAGTGAGCCTGGGACAGGGCAATTCGGCTACACCTTC.

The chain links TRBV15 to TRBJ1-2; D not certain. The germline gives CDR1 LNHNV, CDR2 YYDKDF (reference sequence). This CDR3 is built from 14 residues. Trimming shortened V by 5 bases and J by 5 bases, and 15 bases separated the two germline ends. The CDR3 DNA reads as TGTGCCACCAGCTCCGACTTTGATCTATATGGCTACACCTTC. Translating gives CATSSDFDLYGYTF.

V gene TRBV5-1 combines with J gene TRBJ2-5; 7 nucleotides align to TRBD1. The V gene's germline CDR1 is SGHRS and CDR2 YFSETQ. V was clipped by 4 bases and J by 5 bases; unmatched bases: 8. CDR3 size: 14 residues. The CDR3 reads CASSPDRVVETQYF. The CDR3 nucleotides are TGCGCCAGCAGCCCCGACAGGGTAGTGGAGACCCAGTACTTC.

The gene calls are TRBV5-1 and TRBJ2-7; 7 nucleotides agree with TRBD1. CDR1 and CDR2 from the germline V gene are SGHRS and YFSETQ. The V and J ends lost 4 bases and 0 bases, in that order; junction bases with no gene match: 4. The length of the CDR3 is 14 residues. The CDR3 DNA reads TGCGCCAGCAGCCTCCGGGACAGCTCCTACGAGCAGTACTTC. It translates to CASSLRDSSYEQYF. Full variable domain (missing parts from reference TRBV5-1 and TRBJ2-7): KAGVTQTPRYLIKTRGQQVTLSCSPISGHRSVSWYQQTPGQGLQFLFEYFSETQRNKGNFPGRFSGRQFSNSRSEMNVSTLELGDSALYLCASSLRDSSYEQYFGPGTRLTVT.